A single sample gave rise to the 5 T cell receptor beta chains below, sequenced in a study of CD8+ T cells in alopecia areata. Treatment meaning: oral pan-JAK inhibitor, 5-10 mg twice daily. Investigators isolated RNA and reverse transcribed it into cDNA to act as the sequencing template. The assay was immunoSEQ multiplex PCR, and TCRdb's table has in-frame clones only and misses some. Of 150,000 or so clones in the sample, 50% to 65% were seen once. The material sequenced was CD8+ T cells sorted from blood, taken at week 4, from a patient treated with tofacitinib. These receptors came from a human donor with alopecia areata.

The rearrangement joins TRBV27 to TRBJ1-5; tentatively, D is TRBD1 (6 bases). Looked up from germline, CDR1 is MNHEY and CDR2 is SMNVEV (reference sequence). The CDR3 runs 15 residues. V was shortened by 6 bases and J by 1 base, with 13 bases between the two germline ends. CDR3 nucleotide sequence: TGTGCCAGCAGCCCAGGGGTCGGGAGCAATCAGCCCCAGCATTTT. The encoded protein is CASSPGVGSNQPQHF.

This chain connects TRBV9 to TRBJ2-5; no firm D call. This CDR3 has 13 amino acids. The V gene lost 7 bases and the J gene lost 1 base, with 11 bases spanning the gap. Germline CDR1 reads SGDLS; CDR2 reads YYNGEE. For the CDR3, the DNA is TGTGCCAGCCAAGGCCAAACCCAAGAGACCCAGTACTTC. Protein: CASQGQTQETQYF.

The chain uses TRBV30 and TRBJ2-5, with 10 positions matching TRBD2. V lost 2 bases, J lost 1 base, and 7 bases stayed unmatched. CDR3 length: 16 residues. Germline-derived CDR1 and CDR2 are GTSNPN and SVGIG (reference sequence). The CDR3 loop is CAWSIGLAGVQETQYF. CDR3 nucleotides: TGTGCCTGGAGTATTGGGCTAGCGGGGGTCCAAGAGACCCAGTACTTC.

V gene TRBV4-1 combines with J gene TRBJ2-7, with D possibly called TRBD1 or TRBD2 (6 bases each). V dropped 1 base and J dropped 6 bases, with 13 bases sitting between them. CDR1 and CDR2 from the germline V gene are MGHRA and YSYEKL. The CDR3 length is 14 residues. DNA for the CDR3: TGCGCCAGCAGCCAAGGGGCAGGGGACTTCGAGCAGTACTTC. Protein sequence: CASSQGAGDFEQYF.

The CDR3 sequence is CSVERLAGAYNEQFF. The CDR3 bases are TGCAGCGTTGAAAGGCTAGCGGGGGCCTACAATGAGCAGTTCTTC. The J gene is TRBJ2-1, the V gene TRBV29-1, with 10 bases that match TRBD2. Germline V lookup: CDR1 SQVTM, CDR2 ANQGSEA. The CDR3 covers 15 residues. J was trimmed by 2 bases and V by 2 bases; bases with no gene match: 3.